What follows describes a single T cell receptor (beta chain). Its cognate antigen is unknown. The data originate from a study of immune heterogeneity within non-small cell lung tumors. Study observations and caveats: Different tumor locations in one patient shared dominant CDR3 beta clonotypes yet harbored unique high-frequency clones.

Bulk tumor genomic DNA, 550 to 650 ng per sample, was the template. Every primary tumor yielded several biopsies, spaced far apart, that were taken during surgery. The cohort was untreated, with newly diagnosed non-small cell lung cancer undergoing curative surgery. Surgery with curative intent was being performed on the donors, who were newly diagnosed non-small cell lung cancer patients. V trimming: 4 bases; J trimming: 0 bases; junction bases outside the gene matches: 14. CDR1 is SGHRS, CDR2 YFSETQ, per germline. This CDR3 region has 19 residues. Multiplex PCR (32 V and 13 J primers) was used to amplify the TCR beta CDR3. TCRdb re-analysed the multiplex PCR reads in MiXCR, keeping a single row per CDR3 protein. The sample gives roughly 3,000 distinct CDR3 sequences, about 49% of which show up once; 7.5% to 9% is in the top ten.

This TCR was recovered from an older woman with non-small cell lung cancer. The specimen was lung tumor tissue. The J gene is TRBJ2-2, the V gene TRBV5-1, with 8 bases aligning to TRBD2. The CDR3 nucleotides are TGCGCCAGCAGCCTGGATGAAACCGGGACTAGTACGAACACCGGGGAGCTGTTTTTT. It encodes CASSLDETGTSTNTGELFF.